This TCR beta chain came from a study of T-cell memory formation after mild COVID-19. This CDR3 has 15 amino acids. The V segment lost 2 bases and the J segment 7 bases; nucleotides outside the gene matches: 8. From germline, CDR1 is MNHEY and CDR2 SVGAGI. TCRdb processed the 5' RACE reads anew with MiXCR; each CDR3 protein has one entry. Among 350,000 or so distinct CDR3 sequences listed, under 25% were seen once. The clonotype originates from an adult woman who had mild COVID-19 (a few samples of this study predate the infection). Cell type and time point are not known. Sequencing was done on a sample of PBMCs or a T cell subset sorted from them (not recorded which). The chain couples TRBV6-5 to TRBJ2-5; TRBD1 matches 9 bases. Here the CDR3 reads CASSYPGQGGATQYF. CDR3 nucleotide sequence: TGTGCCAGCAGTTACCCGGGACAGGGCGGCGCGACCCAGTACTTC.